A single sample gave rise to the 26 T cell receptor beta chains below, sequenced in a study of CD8 T cells in ankylosing spondylitis. One entry per CDR3 protein results from TCRdb running MiXCR on the 5' RACE reads. The sample has about 240,000 distinct CDR3 sequences; 8% to 9.5% are singletons. Sequences were obtained from blood, either unsorted or a sorted T cell fraction (not recorded which). These receptors were collected from a male donor with ankylosing spondylitis or in good health (not recorded which).

There are many counts of this clonotype. This chain joins TRBV7-2 and TRBJ2-1; D is perhaps TRBD1 (5 bases). Between the trimmed V and J ends, which lost 2 bases and 7 bases, there was a span of 9 bases. The CDR3 loop spans 13 amino acids. The germline V gene has CDR1 SGHTA and CDR2 FQGNSA. The CDR3 bases are TGTGCCAGCAGCTTACCAAGGGGTAATGAGCAGTTCTTC. Translating gives CASSLPRGNEQFF.

This clonotype was found many times. V is TRBV7-9 and J is TRBJ1-6; TRBD1 is a possible D gene (6 bases). Germline V gene lookup returns CDR1 SEHNR and CDR2 FQNEAQ (reference sequence). Between the trimmed V and J ends, which lost 0 bases and 7 bases, there was a span of 16 bases. CDR3 length: 17 amino acids. The chain's CDR3 is CASSLALGGLSNSPLHF. The DNA for the CDR3 is TGTGCCAGCAGCTTAGCGTTGGGGGGGCTCTCCAATTCACCCCTCCACTTT.

This clonotype was counted ten times or more. The chain joins TRBV20-1 to TRBJ2-3; D gene ambiguous. CDR1 is DFQATT and CDR2 is SNEGSKA in the germline V gene (reference sequence). V was clipped by 0 bases and J by 7 bases, with 11 bases between them. The CDR3 is made up of 13 amino acids. This chain's CDR3 is CSARETARNTQYF. In DNA form, the CDR3 reads TGCAGTGCTAGAGAAACAGCCCGGAATACGCAGTATTTT.

This clonotype was seen more than once but under ten times. The V call is TRBV5-1, the J call TRBJ2-3, with 8 positions matching TRBD1. CDR1 is SGHRS, CDR2 YFSETQ, per germline. The CDR3 spans 16 residues. V lost 4 bases to trimming and J lost 6 bases; unmatched junction nucleotides: 13. The CDR3: CASSRRTGSLVDTQYF. The CDR3 DNA follows: TGCGCCAGCAGCCGTCGGACAGGGAGTCTAGTGGATACGCAGTATTTT.

This rearrangement joins TRBV7-2 to TRBJ2-2; D might be TRBD1 or TRBD2, each matching 5 bases. CDR3 size: 15 residues. The germline gives CDR1 SGHTA, CDR2 FQGNSA. The germline V and J ends were trimmed by 4 bases and 4 bases, with 13 bases remaining between them. CDR3 nucleotide sequence: TGTGCCAGCAGCTCTAACTCAGGGAGCACCGGGGAGCTGTTTTTT. It encodes CASSSNSGSTGELFF.

This clonotype was seen ten or more times. The gene calls are TRBV30 and TRBJ1-1; TRBD1 might be the D (5 bases). Germline assignment: CDR1 GTSNPN and CDR2 SVGIG (reference sequence). V lost 3 bases, J lost 1 base, and 12 bases lay in between. The length of the CDR3 is 14 residues. The CDR3 here is CAWRAPGRNTEAFF. In DNA, the CDR3 is TGTGCCTGGAGGGCCCCGGGACGGAACACTGAAGCTTTCTTT.

This clonotype was detected many times. The V and J genes are TRBV20-1 and TRBJ2-5; tentatively, D is TRBD1 or TRBD2 (5 bases each). The CDR3 runs to 13 residues. The germline V gene encodes CDR1 DFQATT and CDR2 SNEGSKA (reference sequence). V lost 6 bases to trimming and J lost 5 bases, with 16 bases between them. The CDR3 sequence is CSATGALPETQYF. CDR3 sequence (DNA): TGCAGTGCGACCGGGGCCCTACCGGAGACCCAGTACTTC.

This clonotype was seen at least ten times. The J gene is TRBJ2-3, the V gene TRBV5-6, with TRBD1 matching over 8 bases. The CDR3 is made up of 14 amino acids. Germline V gene sequence: CDR1 SGHDT, CDR2 YYEEEE. Germline trimming cut 4 bases from V and 4 bases from J; bases unmatched to any gene: 5. DNA of the CDR3: TGTGCCAGCAGCCATGGACAGGGCGCAGATACGCAGTATTTT. Translated: CASSHGQGADTQYF.

In this sample, this clonotype turned up many times. The rearrangement uses TRBV5-6 and TRBJ1-5; TRBD1 might be the D (6 bases). Germline V CDR1 and CDR2: SGHDT, YYEEEE. Trimming shortened V by 1 base and J by 2 bases, and 13 bases separated the two germline ends. CDR3 length: 16 residues. CDR3 nucleotides: TGTGCCAGCAGCTTGTCGGGACATCGCCGCAATCAGCCCCAGCATTTT. This translates into CASSLSGHRRNQPQHF.

This clonotype was counted many times. V and J are TRBV27 and TRBJ1-6; 7 nucleotides align to TRBD1. This CDR3 region has 14 residues. J gave up 7 bases and V 7 bases, and 7 bases lay outside the gene matches. Germline loops: CDR1 MNHEY, CDR2 SMNVEV (reference sequence). CDR3 DNA: TGTGCCAGCACAGGGACAGCTAAGAATTCACCCCTCCACTTT. Translation gives CASTGTAKNSPLHF.

This clonotype has ten or more counts. This chain connects TRBV20-1 to TRBJ2-4; no firm D call. Trimming stripped 0 bases from V and 4 bases from J, with 10 bases between. The CDR3 length is 14 residues. From germline, CDR1 is DFQATT and CDR2 SNEGSKA (reference sequence). DNA of the CDR3: TGCAGTGCTAGAGATCGGTGGAGAAAAAACATTCAGTACTTC. Its protein product is CSARDRWRKNIQYF.

J is TRBJ1-1 and V is TRBV21-1; the table assigns TRBD1, which was not confirmed against the DNA. TRBV21-1 is a pseudogene segment. CDR3 size: 19 residues. CDR3 nucleotides: TGTGCCAGCAGTAGTCTTAGCCGGGACAACACCTTAGGGTGCACTGAAGCTTTCTTT. The encoded protein is CASSSLSRDNTLGCTEAFF.

Many counts were recorded for this clonotype. The V call is TRBV7-8, the J call TRBJ1-1, with D unclear. The CDR3 spans 15 residues. CDR1 is SGHVS and CDR2 is FQNEAQ in the germline V gene. V lost 5 bases to trimming and J lost 1 base, with 14 bases between them. The CDR3 DNA follows: TGTGCCAGCAGCCCTGATTTCATTAAGAACACTGAAGCTTTCTTT. It encodes CASSPDFIKNTEAFF.

This clonotype has a count of ten or more. The chain combines TRBV30 with TRBJ2-7; D may be TRBD2 (5 bases). The CDR3 extends over 11 amino acids. V was cut by 4 bases and J by 7 bases, with 11 bases left in between. Germline lookup yields CDR1 GTSNPN and CDR2 SVGIG (reference sequence). CDR3 sequence: CAWKDSLEQYF. The CDR3 nucleotides are TGTGCCTGGAAGGACTCCTTAGAGCAGTACTTC.

There are many counts of this clonotype. The genes are TRBV7-9 and TRBJ1-2; D gene uncertain. CDR1 and CDR2 from the germline V gene are SEHNR and FQNEAQ (reference sequence). Trimming removed 3 bases from V and 3 bases from J, with 8 bases in between. The CDR3 contains 13 residues. The DNA for the CDR3 is TGTGCCAGCAGCTTTGGAGGAGACTATGGCTACACCTTC. Encoded protein: CASSFGGDYGYTF. Full variable domain (rest looked up from reference TRBV7-9 and TRBJ1-2): DTGVSQNPRHKITKRGQNVTFRCDPISEHNRLYWYRQTLGQGPEFLTYFQNEAQLEKSRLLSDRFSAERPKGSFSTLEIQRTEQGDSAMYLCASSFGGDYGYTFGSGTRLTVV.

This clonotype has at least ten counts. V usage is TRBV15 and J usage is TRBJ1-5; maybe TRBD1 (5 bases). This CDR3 comprises 16 residues. Germline lookup yields CDR1 LNHNV and CDR2 YYDKDF (reference sequence). The V end was cut by 1 base, the J end by 4 bases, with 14 bases between. The CDR3 DNA reads TGTGCCACCAGCAGAGGTGGGGCACCCCAAAATCAGCCCCAGCATTTT. It translates to CATSRGGAPQNQPQHF.

The table lists this clonotype with many counts. The rearrangement joins TRBV3-1 to TRBJ2-2; possibly TRBD2 for D (6 bases). The V end lost 1 base, the J end lost 0 bases, and 9 bases lay between the germline ends. The CDR3 has 16 residues. Germline values: CDR1 LGHDT, CDR2 YNNKEL (reference sequence). CDR3 DNA: TGTGCCAGCAGCCAAGCGGGAGTCACGAACACCGGGGAGCTGTTTTTT. Protein: CASSQAGVTNTGELFF.

This clonotype was seen a handful of times. The V and J genes are TRBV30 and TRBJ2-5; 7 bases are shared with TRBD2. CDR1 and CDR2 from the germline V gene are GTSNPN and SVGIG (reference sequence). With V trimmed by 3 bases and J by 0 bases, 1 base remained unmatched. The CDR3 extends over 13 amino acids. The CDR3: CAWRGGDQETQYF. For the CDR3, the DNA is TGTGCCTGGAGGGGAGGGGACCAAGAGACCCAGTACTTC.

This clonotype was seen repeatedly, ten times or more. The chain joins TRBV20-1 to TRBJ2-7; 8 bases map to TRBD2. J lost 3 bases, V lost 6 bases, and 13 bases had no gene match. CDR1 and CDR2 (germline): DFQATT, SNEGSKA (reference sequence). There are 15 residues in the CDR3. This CDR3 is CSALPPGLGNYEQYF. CDR3 bases: TGCAGTGCCCTCCCCCCGGGACTAGGGAACTACGAGCAGTACTTC.

The V and J genes are TRBV4-3 and TRBJ1-5; D call uncertain. This CDR3 is 15 amino acids long. The germline V gene has CDR1 LGHNA and CDR2 YSLEER. The germline V and J ends were trimmed by 4 bases and 7 bases, with 17 bases remaining between them. CDR3 coding DNA: TGCGCCAGCAGCCCGTGGTATGAGGGCGGACAGCCCCAGCATTTT. Its protein product is CASSPWYEGGQPQHF.

The chain joins TRBV20-1 to TRBJ2-1; D call uncertain. The CDR3 is 17 amino acids. Germline V gives CDR1 DFQATT, CDR2 SNEGSKA (reference sequence). The germline V and J ends were trimmed by 6 bases and 0 bases, with 21 bases remaining between them. The CDR3 DNA sequence: TGCAGTGCCCCTCCCCCTGTGCAGGCGAGCTCCTACAATGAGCAGTTCTTC. Its protein is CSAPPPVQASSYNEQFF.

This clonotype was seen many times. The chain links TRBV5-1 to TRBJ2-2; 7 nucleotides agree with TRBD1. J lost 0 bases, V lost 0 bases, and 5 bases had no gene match. The CDR3 runs 17 residues. Germline lookup yields CDR1 SGHRS and CDR2 YFSETQ. The chain's CDR3 is CASSLALTGTNTGELFF. In DNA form, the CDR3 reads TGCGCCAGCAGCTTGGCCCTGACAGGGACGAACACCGGGGAGCTGTTTTTT.

In its sample, this clonotype was seen many times. This rearrangement joins TRBV20-1 to TRBJ1-2; possible D gene TRBD1, 5 bases. V lost 1 base, J lost 2 bases, and 14 bases lay in between. The CDR3 runs 15 residues. Germline V gives CDR1 DFQATT, CDR2 SNEGSKA (reference sequence). The CDR3 loop reads CSARASGTANYGYTF. The CDR3 DNA reads TGCAGTGCTAGAGCCTCCGGGACCGCAAACTATGGCTACACCTTC.

The rearrangement joins TRBV15 to TRBJ2-1; 12 bases align to TRBD2. With V trimmed by 4 bases and J by 7 bases, 8 bases remained unmatched. CDR3 length: 16 residues. CDR1 and CDR2 from the germline V gene are LNHNV and YYDKDF (reference sequence). CDR3 bases: TGTGCCACCAGCACACTACTAGCGGGGGGCATGAATGAGCAGTTCTTC. Translating gives CATSTLLAGGMNEQFF.

This clonotype was recorded at least ten times. In nucleotides, the CDR3 is TGCGCCAGCCAGGACTCCTATAATTCACCCCTCCACTTT. It specifies CASQDSYNSPLHF. The J gene is TRBJ1-6, the V gene TRBV5-1; D call uncertain. CDR1 SGHRS and CDR2 YFSETQ come from the germline V gene. V gave up 7 bases and J gave up 0 bases, with 5 bases separating them. CDR3 length: 13 amino acids. The variable domain in full, with the rest retrieved from reference TRBV5-1 and TRBJ1-6, is KAGVTQTPRYLIKTRGQQVTLSCSPISGHRSVSWYQQTPGQGLQFLFEYFSETQRNKGNFPGRFSGRQFSNSRSEMNVSTLELGDSALYLCASQDSYNSPLHFGNGTRLTVT.

This clonotype was observed a few times. This chain joins TRBV29-1 and TRBJ1-2; D possibly corresponds to TRBD1 (5 bases). CDR1 and CDR2 (germline): SQVTM, ANQGSEA. CDR3 length: 14 residues. This CDR3 is CAYEGANADYGYTF. CDR3 nucleotide sequence: TGCGCCTACGAAGGGGCAAATGCGGACTATGGCTACACCTTC. The full variable domain, its missing parts supplied by reference TRBV29-1 and TRBJ1-2, is SAVISQKPSRDICQRGTSLTIQCQVDSQVTMMFWYRQQPGQSLTLIATANQGSEATYESGFVIDKFPISRPNLTFSTLTVSNMSPEDSSIYLCAYEGANADYGYTFGSGTRLTVV.